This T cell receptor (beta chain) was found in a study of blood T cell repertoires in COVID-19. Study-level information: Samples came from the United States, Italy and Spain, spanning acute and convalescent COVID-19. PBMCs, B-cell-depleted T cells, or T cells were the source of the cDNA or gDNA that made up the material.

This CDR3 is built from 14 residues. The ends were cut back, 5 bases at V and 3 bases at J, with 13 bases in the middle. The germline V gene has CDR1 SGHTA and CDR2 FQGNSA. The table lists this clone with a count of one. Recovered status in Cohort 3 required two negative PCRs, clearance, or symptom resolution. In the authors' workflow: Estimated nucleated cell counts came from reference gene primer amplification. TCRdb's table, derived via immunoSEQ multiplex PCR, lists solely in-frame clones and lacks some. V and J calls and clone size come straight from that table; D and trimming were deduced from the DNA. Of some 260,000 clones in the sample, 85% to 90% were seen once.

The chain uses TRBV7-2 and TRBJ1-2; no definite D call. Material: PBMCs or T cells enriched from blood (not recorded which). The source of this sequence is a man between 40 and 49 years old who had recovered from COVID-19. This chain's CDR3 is CASSPLAGDYGYTF. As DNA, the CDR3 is TGTGCCAGCAGCCCTCTGGCCGGGGACTATGGCTACACCTTC.